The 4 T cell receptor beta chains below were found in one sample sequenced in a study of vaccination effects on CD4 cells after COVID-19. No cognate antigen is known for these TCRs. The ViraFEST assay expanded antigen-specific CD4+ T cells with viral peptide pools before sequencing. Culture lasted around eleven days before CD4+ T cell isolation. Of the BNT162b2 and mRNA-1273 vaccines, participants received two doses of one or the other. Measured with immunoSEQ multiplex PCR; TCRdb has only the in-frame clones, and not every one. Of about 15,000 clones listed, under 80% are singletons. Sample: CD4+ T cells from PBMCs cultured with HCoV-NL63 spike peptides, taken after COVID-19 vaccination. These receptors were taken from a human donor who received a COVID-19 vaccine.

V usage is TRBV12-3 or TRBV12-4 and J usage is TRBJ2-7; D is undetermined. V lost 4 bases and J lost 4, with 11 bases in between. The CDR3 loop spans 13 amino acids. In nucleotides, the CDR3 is TGTGCCAGCAGTTGGTTTTCGGAATACGAGCAGTACTTC. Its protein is CASSWFSEYEQYF.

This chain's CDR3 is CASSLRGLGNYEQYF. DNA of the CDR3: TGTGCCAGCAGCTTGCGAGGGCTGGGGAACTACGAGCAGTACTTC. The chain combines TRBV5-6 with TRBJ2-7, with D perhaps TRBD2 (5 bases). Between the trimmed V and J ends, which lost 1 base and 3 bases, there was a span of 14 bases. Germline values: CDR1 SGHDT, CDR2 YYEEEE. The CDR3 runs 15 residues.

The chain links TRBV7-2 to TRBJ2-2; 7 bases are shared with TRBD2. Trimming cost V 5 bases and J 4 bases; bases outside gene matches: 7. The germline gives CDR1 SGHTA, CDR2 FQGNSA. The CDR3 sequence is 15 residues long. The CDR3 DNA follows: TGTGCCAGCAGCCTCGGTTGGGGGGGCACCGGGGAGCTGTTTTTT. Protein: CASSLGWGGTGELFF. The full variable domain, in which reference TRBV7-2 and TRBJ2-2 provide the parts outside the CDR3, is GAGVSQSPSNKVTEKGKDVELRCDPISGHTALYWYRQSLGQGLEFLIYFQGNSAPDKSGLPSDRFSAERTGGSVSTLTIQRTQQEDSAVYLCASSLGWGGTGELFFGEGSRLTVL.

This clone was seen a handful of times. CDR3 residues: CASSQGGRVRYTF. The CDR3 coding sequence is TGTGCCAGCAGCCAAGGAGGTCGGGTACGCTACACCTTC. This chain connects TRBV3-1 (or the pseudogene TRBV3-2) to TRBJ1-2; the D is unclear. Germline CDR1 is LGHDT and CDR2 is YNNKEL (reference sequence). The CDR3 runs 13 residues. V was pared by 1 base and J by 9 bases, with 12 bases between.